This T cell receptor beta chain was captured by sequencing in a study of blood T cells in healthy people across ages. Study results and caveats: Whereas aged donors had fewer naive CD4+ cells, long-lived donors had more of them and higher diversity. Across the age range, TCR beta diversity per million T cells fell in a roughly linear way. There was a strong correlation between TCR beta diversity and naive T cell percentage.

A second PCR of about 7 to 12 cycles used a sample-barcoded 5' primer and a J-beta primer mix. TCRdb reprocessed the 5' RACE reads via MiXCR and lists one record per CDR3 protein. Of hundreds of thousands of distinct CDR3 sequences in the sample, approximately 52% were seen once. Concerning this clonotype itself: Antigen specificity is unknown.

All donors came from Russia, were Caucasian and healthy, and spanned ages roughly 6 to 95. CDR3 length equals 12 residues. The germline V and J ends were trimmed by 3 bases and 4 bases, with 8 bases remaining between them. The V gene's germline CDR1 is SGDLS and CDR2 YYNGEE. The sample comprised blood. The gene calls are TRBV9 and TRBJ2-7; D is undetermined. This TCR was sampled from a woman aged 80 or older in good health. CDR3 protein: CASSGVPYEQYF. The CDR3 DNA reads TGTGCCAGCAGCGGGGTGCCTTACGAGCAGTACTTC.